A single sample is the source of the 23 T cell receptor beta chains below, sequenced in a study of cytomegalovirus exposure and HLA in healthy donors. PCR primers comprised 60 Vbeta and 13 Jbeta primers. Sequencing was performed with immunoSEQ multiplex PCR; in TCRdb, only in-frame clones are kept and a portion is missing. The sample shows 150,000 to 200,000 clones, and 1% to 1.5% sits with its ten largest clones. The sample comprised PBMCs. The receptors originated from a woman in her sixties or seventies in good health and CMV-seronegative.

This sequence joins TRBV4-2 and TRBJ2-7; 7 bases align to TRBD1. CDR1 is LGHNA, CDR2 YNFKEQ, per germline. This CDR3 comprises 15 residues. V was pared by 4 bases and J by 6 bases, with 12 bases of the junction left unmatched. As DNA, the CDR3 is TGTGCCAGCAGCCTAAACTACCGGGACAGAGGCGAGCAGTACTTC. Its protein product is CASSLNYRDRGEQYF.

For the CDR3, the DNA is TGTGCCAGCAGCCGCCTTTTTGGGGGGATTTACGAGCAGTACTTC. This translates into CASSRLFGGIYEQYF. This chain joins TRBV5-5 and TRBJ2-7, with D possibly matching TRBD2 (6 bases). CDR3 length equals 15 residues. Trimming took 4 bases from V and 4 from J, leaving 18 bases between them. Germline V gene lookup returns CDR1 SGHKS and CDR2 YYEKEE (reference sequence).

The chain has TRBV6-5 and TRBJ1-6; D is undetermined. This CDR3 is 16 amino acids long. Germline CDR1 and CDR2: MNHEY and SVGAGI. V was trimmed by 2 bases and J by 9 bases, leaving 17 bases between them. The CDR3 DNA is TGTGCCAGCAGTTACGGGAGACGTGGAGGGAGTTCACCCCTCCACTTT. Residues: CASSYGRRGGSSPLHF.

The J gene is TRBJ2-3, the V gene TRBV4-1; the match to TRBD1 covers 11 bases. Germline lookup yields CDR1 MGHRA and CDR2 YSYEKL. The CDR3 spans 19 residues. With 0 bases clipped from V and 1 base from J, the junction kept 9 bases outside the gene matches. The CDR3 spells CASSQDLDRGLDGTDTQYF. For the CDR3, the DNA is TGCGCCAGCAGCCAAGATTTGGACAGGGGGCTAGATGGCACAGATACGCAGTATTTT.

The chain combines TRBV5-1 with TRBJ2-1; 8 nucleotides agree with TRBD1. V was pared by 0 bases and J by 2 bases, with 4 bases of the junction left unmatched. Germline lookup yields CDR1 SGHRS and CDR2 YFSETQ. The CDR3 length is 16 residues. CDR3 DNA sequence: TGCGCCAGCAGCTTGGGGACAGGGCTGACCTACAATGAGCAGTTCTTC. This sequence encodes CASSLGTGLTYNEQFF.

The chain recombines TRBV25-1 with TRBJ1-1; weak D call: TRBD1 (5 bases). V lost 4 bases, J lost 6 bases, and 9 bases lay in between. Germline assignment: CDR1 MGHDK and CDR2 SYGVNS. CDR3 size: 12 residues. In nucleotides, the CDR3 is TGTGCCAGCAGTGCGCAGGGCGCTGAAGCTTTCTTT. Translating gives CASSAQGAEAFF. Based on the CDR3 plus reference TRBV25-1 and TRBJ1-1, the full variable domain is EADIYQTPRYLVIGTGKKITLECSQTMGHDKMYWYQQDPGMELHLIHYSYGVNSTEKGDLSSESTVSRIRTEHFPLTLESARPSHTSQYLCASSAQGAEAFFGQGTRLTVV.

CDR3 sequence: CAWSPKGQAASEAFF. CDR3 in DNA: TGTGCCTGGAGTCCAAAGGGACAGGCAGCGAGTGAAGCTTTCTTT. This rearrangement joins TRBV30 to TRBJ1-1, with 8 bases aligning to TRBD1. Germline V CDR1 and CDR2: GTSNPN, SVGIG (reference sequence). The CDR3 is made up of 15 amino acids. V gave up 2 bases and J gave up 7 bases; unmatched junction bases: 12.

CDR3 region: CASSRLGQANTEAFF. CDR3 DNA: TGCGCCAGCAGCCGGTTGGGACAGGCGAACACTGAAGCTTTCTTT. V gene TRBV4-1 combines with J gene TRBJ1-1, with 8 bases identical to TRBD1. CDR1 is MGHRA and CDR2 is YSYEKL in the germline V gene. There are 15 residues in the CDR3. J gave up 1 base and V 4 bases, and 5 bases lay outside the gene matches.

This sequence joins TRBV5-1 and TRBJ2-7, with 14 positions matching TRBD2. With 4 bases clipped from V and 1 base from J, the junction kept 7 bases outside the gene matches. The germline gives CDR1 SGHRS, CDR2 YFSETQ. The CDR3 contains 17 residues. CDR3 sequence reads: CASSRTSGGIGSYEQYF. The CDR3, as DNA: TGCGCCAGCAGCCGGACTAGCGGGGGGATCGGGTCCTACGAGCAGTACTTC.

The J gene is TRBJ1-1, the V gene TRBV7-9; D might be TRBD1 (5 bases). CDR3 length: 14 amino acids. V lost 3 bases, J lost 4 bases, and 12 bases lay in between. Germline CDR1 is SEHNR and CDR2 is FQNEAQ (reference sequence). The CDR3 sequence: CASSLTLGGTEAFF. CDR3 DNA sequence: TGTGCCAGCAGCTTGACTTTGGGGGGCACTGAAGCTTTCTTT. Looking up the rest from reference TRBV7-9 and TRBJ1-1 gives the full variable domain: DTGVSQNPRHKITKRGQNVTFRCDPISEHNRLYWYRQTLGQGPEFLTYFQNEAQLEKSRLLSDRFSAERPKGSFSTLEIQRTEQGDSAMYLCASSLTLGGTEAFFGQGTRLTVV.

The rearrangement links TRBV7-9 to TRBJ2-7; TRBD1 agrees at 7 bases. Trimming cost V 1 base and J 3 bases; bases outside gene matches: 3. CDR3 length: 14 residues. Germline-derived CDR1 and CDR2 are SEHNR and FQNEAQ (reference sequence). The CDR3 loop is CASSLVRDSYEQYF. DNA of the CDR3: TGTGCCAGCAGCTTAGTTCGGGACAGCTACGAGCAGTACTTC.

The chain employs TRBV18 and TRBJ2-1, with 10 bases lining up with TRBD2. In germline, CDR1 is KGHSH, CDR2 LQKENI. Trimming removed 5 bases from V and 9 bases from J; junction bases left unmatched: 10. The CDR3 is made up of 15 amino acids. The CDR3 DNA reads as TGTGCCAGCTCAGCTCCCCTTACTAGCGGGGTTGAGCAGTTCTTC. Its protein product is CASSAPLTSGVEQFF.

The J gene is TRBJ2-5, the V gene TRBV14, with unresolved D. With the DNA end fitting TRBJ2-7 better, the J assignment may be wrong. This CDR3 has 13 residues. Germline loops: CDR1 SGHDN, CDR2 FVKESK. The CDR3 is CASSRDIGYEQYF. CDR3 bases: TGTGCCAGCAGCCGTGACATAGGCTACGAGCAGTACTTC.

The V call is TRBV6-1, the J call TRBJ2-7, with TRBD1 matching over 8 bases. This CDR3 comprises 16 residues. From germline, CDR1 is MNHNS and CDR2 SASEGT. The V segment lost 3 bases and the J segment 0 bases; nucleotides outside the gene matches: 7. The CDR3 region is CASSDPRGRGSYEQYF. The CDR3 DNA follows: TGTGCCAGCAGTGACCCCAGGGGGCGAGGCTCCTACGAGCAGTACTTC.

The V gene is TRBV9, the J gene TRBJ1-1; TRBD1 matches at 9 bases. V shed 2 bases, J shed 8 bases, and the junction held 4 bases outside the gene matches. This CDR3 region has 13 residues. Germline assignment: CDR1 SGDLS and CDR2 YYNGEE. The CDR3 reads CASSVTTGGEAFF. Written as DNA, the CDR3 is TGTGCCAGCAGCGTTACTACAGGGGGCGAAGCTTTCTTT.

This sequence joins TRBV5-1 and TRBJ1-4; maybe TRBD1 (6 bases). The CDR3 sequence is 13 residues long. CDR1 is SGHRS, CDR2 YFSETQ, per germline. V was trimmed by 0 bases and J by 13 bases, leaving 13 bases between them. In nucleotides, the CDR3 is TGCGCCAGCAGCTTGGACAGGGAAGGGCCACTGTTTTTT. Translation gives CASSLDREGPLFF.

The CDR3 DNA follows: TGTGCCAGCAGGGACATTTTCTCTGGAAACACCATATATTTT. This encodes CASRDIFSGNTIYF. This chain connects TRBV7-2 to TRBJ1-3, with a tentative D call TRBD1 (5 bases). CDR3 length: 14 residues. Germline-derived CDR1 and CDR2 are SGHTA and FQGNSA. V was shortened by 6 bases and J by 0 bases, with 9 bases between the two germline ends.

This chain links TRBV9 with TRBJ2-3; D might be TRBD2 (7 bases). The CDR3 contains 14 residues. Germline V gene sequence: CDR1 SGDLS, CDR2 YYNGEE. V shed 0 bases and J shed 5 bases, with 10 bases lying between them. The CDR3 nucleotides read TGTGCCAGCAGCGTAGGGGGGGGCAAAGATACGCAGTATTTT. Encoded protein: CASSVGGGKDTQYF.

This chain links TRBV7-2 with TRBJ2-7; tentatively, D is TRBD1 (5 bases). Germline V gene lookup returns CDR1 SGHTA and CDR2 FQGNSA. This CDR3 comprises 15 residues. V shed 8 bases and J shed 4 bases, with 21 bases lying between them. The CDR3 DNA follows: TGTGCCAGCCAACCCCCCAGGGCCGGCGGATACGAGCAGTACTTC. It specifies CASQPPRAGGYEQYF. Full variable domain (remainder filled in from reference TRBV7-2 and TRBJ2-7): GAGVSQSPSNKVTEKGKDVELRCDPISGHTALYWYRQSLGQGLEFLIYFQGNSAPDKSGLPSDRFSAERTGGSVSTLTIQRTQQEDSAVYLCASQPPRAGGYEQYFGPGTRLTVT.

The chain is built from TRBV9 and TRBJ1-2; D unresolved. V lost 0 bases and J lost 0, with 12 bases in between. This CDR3 is 16 amino acids long. Germline CDR1 reads SGDLS; CDR2 reads YYNGEE. The CDR3 nucleotides read TGTGCCAGCAGCGTAGGGTGGGCAGGAACTAACTATGGCTACACCTTC. Translation: CASSVGWAGTNYGYTF.

The gene calls are TRBV29-1 and TRBJ2-1; D may be TRBD2 (7 bases). Looked up from germline, CDR1 is SQVTM and CDR2 is ANQGSEA. The CDR3 extends over 14 amino acids. Trimming cost V 7 bases and J 0 bases, with 13 bases left between them. CDR3 coding DNA: TGCAGCGCCTGGGGGGGCGGCTCCTACAATGAGCAGTTCTTC. Translation: CSAWGGGSYNEQFF.

The V gene is TRBV27, the J gene TRBJ2-7; 7 bases are shared with TRBD2. This CDR3 comprises 15 residues. Germline V lookup: CDR1 MNHEY, CDR2 SMNVEV (reference sequence). Unmatched junction bases numbered 7, after V lost 3 bases and J lost 2 bases. DNA for the CDR3: TGTGCCAGCAGTTTTTTGCGGGAGTTAACCTACGAGCAGTACTTC. It encodes CASSFLRELTYEQYF.

This chain joins TRBV11-3 and TRBJ1-3, with 9 bases identical to TRBD1. CDR1 is SGHNT, CDR2 YENEEA, per germline. The CDR3 extends over 17 amino acids. V dropped 5 bases and J dropped 4; count of bases not matched to a gene: 12. In DNA, the CDR3 is TGTGCCAGCAGCCCGAAGCGGGGACAGGGAGAAGGAAACACCATATATTTT. This sequence encodes CASSPKRGQGEGNTIYF.